This is a list of T cell receptor beta chains from one sample in a study of T cell responses to AZD1222 COVID-19 vaccine. Sequencing was performed with immunoSEQ multiplex PCR; in TCRdb, only in-frame clones are kept and a portion is missing. The sample yields approximately 80,000 clones, more than 80% seen once. Sequences were derived from peripheral blood, sampled on day 0 of AZD1222 vaccination. The receptors were sampled from an adult in good health. The CDR3 runs from the conserved cysteine through the conserved F or W. Each record gives: CDR3 protein, CDR3 DNA, J gene, clone size, V gene, D gene. A D gene is named only where the DNA matches it firmly. Clone size is not always given. Where it is, it says once, few, many or a class for expanded clones.

cdr3_aa: CASSKTSPNTGELFF
cdr3_nt: TGTGCCAGCAGCAAGACTAGCCCCAACACCGGGGAGCTGTTTTTT
j_call: TRBJ2-2
clone_size: NA
v_call: TRBV7-8
d_call: TRBD2

cdr3_aa: CASSGGYEQYF
cdr3_nt: TGCGCCAGTTCGGGGGGCTACGAGCAGTACTTC
j_call: TRBJ2-7
clone_size: NA
v_call: TRBV5-1
d_call: TRBD2

cdr3_aa: CASGVGDNEQFF
cdr3_nt: TGTGCCAGCGGGGTTGGGGACAATGAGCAGTTCTTC
j_call: TRBJ2-1
clone_size: NA
v_call: TRBV7-9
d_call: NA

cdr3_aa: CATSEAAGTNEKLFF
cdr3_nt: TGTGCCACCAGCGAGGCGGCAGGGACTAATGAAAAACTGTTTTTT
j_call: TRBJ1-4
clone_size: NA
v_call: TRBV15
d_call: NA

cdr3_aa: CASAGNFNSPLHF
cdr3_nt: TGTGCCAGCGCCGGGAATTTTAATTCACCCCTCCACTTT
j_call: TRBJ1-6
clone_size: NA
v_call: TRBV5-6
d_call: NA

cdr3_aa: CASSEVGYTGELFF
cdr3_nt: TGTGCCAGCAGTGAAGTGGGTTACACCGGGGAGCTGTTTTTT
j_call: TRBJ2-2
clone_size: NA
v_call: TRBV6-1
d_call: NA

cdr3_aa: CSVSETGGLNSPLHF
cdr3_nt: TGCAGCGTTTCAGAGACAGGGGGCTTAAATTCACCCCTCCACTTT
j_call: TRBJ1-6
clone_size: NA
v_call: TRBV29-1
d_call: TRBD1

cdr3_aa: CASSLAVFLNQPQHF
cdr3_nt: TGTGCCAGCAGCTTAGCAGTATTCCTCAATCAGCCCCAGCATTTT
j_call: TRBJ1-5
clone_size: NA
v_call: TRBV11-3
d_call: NA

cdr3_aa: CASSFSSSNTEAFF
cdr3_nt: TGTGCCAGCAGCTTCAGTTCTTCGAACACTGAAGCTTTCTTT
j_call: TRBJ1-1
clone_size: NA
v_call: TRBV7-8
d_call: NA

cdr3_aa: CASSYYADGNYGYTF
cdr3_nt: TGTGCCAGCAGTTACTACGCGGACGGTAACTATGGCTACACCTTC
j_call: TRBJ1-2
clone_size: NA
v_call: TRBV6-5
d_call: NA

cdr3_aa: CASSPSISGNTIYF
cdr3_nt: TGTGCCAGCAGCCCGTCAATCTCTGGAAACACCATATATTTT
j_call: TRBJ1-3
clone_size: once
v_call: TRBV5-5
d_call: NA

cdr3_aa: CASPGAGTESYEQYF
cdr3_nt: TGTGCCAGCCCCGGGGCTGGGACGGAATCCTACGAGCAGTACTTC
j_call: TRBJ2-7
clone_size: NA
v_call: TRBV28
d_call: NA

cdr3_aa: CASNGLGTEAFF
cdr3_nt: TGTGCCAGTAACGGTTTAGGTACTGAAGCTTTCTTT
j_call: TRBJ1-1
clone_size: NA
v_call: TRBV21-1
d_call: NA

cdr3_aa: CASSLYVANSPLHF
cdr3_nt: TGTGCCAGCAGCTTATACGTCGCCAATTCACCCCTCCACTTT
j_call: TRBJ1-6
clone_size: NA
v_call: TRBV13
d_call: NA

cdr3_aa: CASSLAGLGVGYGYTF
cdr3_nt: TGCGCCAGCAGCTTGGCAGGGTTGGGGGTCGGCTATGGCTACACCTTC
j_call: TRBJ1-2
clone_size: NA
v_call: TRBV5-1
d_call: NA

cdr3_aa: CASSTGLHGYTF
cdr3_nt: TGTGCCAGCAGTACGGGACTTCATGGCTACACCTTC
j_call: TRBJ1-2
clone_size: NA
v_call: TRBV2
d_call: NA

cdr3_aa: CASKDRGTNTEAFF
cdr3_nt: TGTGCCAGTAAGGACAGGGGAACCAACACTGAAGCTTTCTTT
j_call: TRBJ1-1
clone_size: NA
v_call: TRBV19
d_call: TRBD1

cdr3_aa: CASSSGGSGANVLTF
cdr3_nt: TGTGCCAGCAGCTCTGGTGGTTCTGGGGCCAACGTCCTGACTTTC
j_call: TRBJ2-6
clone_size: NA
v_call: TRBV7-7
d_call: NA

cdr3_aa: CASSFRGSFYNEQFF
cdr3_nt: TGTGCCAGCAGCTTTCGGGGCTCTTTCTACAATGAGCAGTTCTTC
j_call: TRBJ2-1
clone_size: NA
v_call: TRBV7-9
d_call: NA

cdr3_aa: CASSIPGGKETQYF
cdr3_nt: TGTGCCAGTAGTATCCCGGGGGGCAAAGAGACCCAGTACTTC
j_call: TRBJ2-5
clone_size: NA
v_call: TRBV19
d_call: NA

cdr3_aa: CAISESSSGEQFF
cdr3_nt: TGTGCCATCAGTGAGTCGAGTTCTGGTGAGCAGTTCTTC
j_call: TRBJ2-1
clone_size: NA
v_call: TRBV10-3
d_call: NA

cdr3_aa: CASRGTLGTEAFF
cdr3_nt: TGTGCCAGCAGAGGGACATTGGGCACTGAAGCTTTCTTT
j_call: TRBJ1-1
clone_size: NA
v_call: TRBV2
d_call: NA

cdr3_aa: CASSLTLGVGELFF
cdr3_nt: TGTGCCAGCAGCTTAACTTTAGGGGTCGGGGAGCTGTTTTTT
j_call: TRBJ2-2
clone_size: NA
v_call: TRBV7-3
d_call: NA

cdr3_aa: CASSSGLAGGSIQETQYF
cdr3_nt: TGCGCCAGCAGCTCCGGACTAGCGGGGGGCTCGATTCAAGAGACCCAGTACTTC
j_call: TRBJ2-5
clone_size: NA
v_call: TRBV5-1
d_call: TRBD2

cdr3_aa: CASSGGRGALYQPQHF
cdr3_nt: TGCGCCAGCAGCGGGGGCAGGGGGGCCCTTTATCAGCCCCAGCATTTT
j_call: TRBJ1-5
clone_size: NA
v_call: TRBV4-1
d_call: TRBD1

cdr3_aa: CASSTGQINQPQHF
cdr3_nt: TGTGCCAGCTCGACAGGACAGATTAATCAGCCCCAGCATTTT
j_call: TRBJ1-5
clone_size: NA
v_call: TRBV27
d_call: NA

cdr3_aa: CASTGRDYYNSPLHF
cdr3_nt: TGTGCCAGCACCGGCAGGGATTATTATAATTCACCCCTCCACTTT
j_call: TRBJ1-6
clone_size: NA
v_call: TRBV6-5
d_call: NA

cdr3_aa: CAWSTGNQPQHF
cdr3_nt: TGTGCCTGGAGTACGGGCAATCAGCCCCAGCATTTT
j_call: TRBJ1-5
clone_size: once
v_call: TRBV30
d_call: NA

cdr3_aa: CASSERLSTNYGYTF
cdr3_nt: TGTGCCAGCAGTGAAAGGTTATCAACTAACTATGGCTACACCTTC
j_call: TRBJ1-2
clone_size: NA
v_call: TRBV6-1
d_call: NA

cdr3_aa: CASSPSNSGNTIYF
cdr3_nt: TGTGCCAGCAGCCCAAGTAACTCTGGAAACACCATATATTTT
j_call: TRBJ1-3
clone_size: NA
v_call: TRBV7-2
d_call: NA

cdr3_aa: CASSLDRGREQYF
cdr3_nt: TGTGCCAGCAGCCTCGACAGGGGGCGCGAGCAGTACTTC
j_call: TRBJ2-7
clone_size: NA
v_call: TRBV7-8
d_call: TRBD1

cdr3_aa: CASSSGGYEQYF
cdr3_nt: TGTGCCAGCAGCTCAGGGGGGTACGAGCAGTACTTC
j_call: TRBJ2-7
clone_size: NA
v_call: TRBV27
d_call: NA

cdr3_aa: CASSFFDRYTEAFF
cdr3_nt: TGTGCCAGCAGCTTCTTCGACCGTTACACTGAAGCTTTCTTT
j_call: TRBJ1-1
clone_size: NA
v_call: TRBV5-6
d_call: NA

cdr3_aa: CASSETGTGRVNTEAFF
cdr3_nt: TGCGCCAGCAGTGAAACCGGGACAGGGCGAGTGAACACTGAAGCTTTCTTT
j_call: TRBJ1-1
clone_size: NA
v_call: TRBV10-1
d_call: TRBD1

cdr3_aa: CASSFDRGRFNEQFF
cdr3_nt: TGCGCCAGCAGCTTCGACAGGGGGCGCTTCAATGAGCAGTTCTTC
j_call: TRBJ2-1
clone_size: NA
v_call: TRBV5-1
d_call: TRBD1

cdr3_aa: CASAEEYEQYF
cdr3_nt: TGTGCCAGCGCAGAGGAGTACGAGCAGTACTTC
j_call: TRBJ2-7
clone_size: NA
v_call: TRBV2
d_call: NA

cdr3_aa: CASSVVGWPEAFF
cdr3_nt: TGTGCCAGCAGTGTAGTGGGTTGGCCTGAAGCTTTCTTT
j_call: TRBJ1-1
clone_size: once
v_call: TRBV2
d_call: NA

cdr3_aa: CASSGAGDSEKLFF
cdr3_nt: TGTGCCAGCAGTGGGGCAGGGGACAGTGAAAAACTGTTTTTT
j_call: TRBJ1-4
clone_size: NA
v_call: TRBV2
d_call: TRBD1

cdr3_aa: CASSLALGTEAFF
cdr3_nt: TGTGCCAGCAGCTTAGCTCTTGGGACAGAAGCTTTCTTT
j_call: TRBJ1-1
clone_size: NA
v_call: TRBV7-9
d_call: NA

cdr3_aa: CASSFTSGGANEQFF
cdr3_nt: TGTGCCAGCAGCTTTACTAGCGGGGGGGCCAATGAGCAGTTCTTC
j_call: TRBJ2-1
clone_size: NA
v_call: TRBV11-2
d_call: TRBD2

cdr3_aa: CASSQRGYQPQHF
cdr3_nt: TGTGCCAGCAGCCAACGGGGCTATCAGCCCCAGCATTTT
j_call: TRBJ1-5
clone_size: once
v_call: TRBV3-1/TRBV3-2
d_call: NA

cdr3_aa: CATSDRGGRMQGNYGYTF
cdr3_nt: TGTGCCACCAGTGATCGAGGGGGCAGAATGCAGGGGAACTATGGCTACACCTTC
j_call: TRBJ1-2
clone_size: NA
v_call: TRBV24-1
d_call: TRBD1

cdr3_aa: CASSTQVSGANVLTF
cdr3_nt: TGTGCCAGCAGCACACAGGTGTCTGGGGCCAACGTCCTGACTTTC
j_call: TRBJ2-6
clone_size: NA
v_call: TRBV11-2
d_call: NA